What follows are 26 T cell receptor beta chains derived from one specimen sequenced in a study of blood T cell dynamics during melanoma immunotherapy. Sequencing used immunoSEQ multiplex PCR; TCRdb keeps in-frame clones, though not all of them. The table shows approximately 9,600 clones, with approximately 91% occurring only once. The sample's time point: pre-treatment baseline. Sequencing was performed on blood, taken from a patient treated with checkpoint blockade. The receptor set was obtained from a human donor with melanoma.

The chain joins TRBV7-2 to TRBJ2-1, with D possibly matching TRBD2 (5 bases). Germline V gives CDR1 SGHTA, CDR2 FQGNSA. Trimming took off 6 bases at V and 6 bases at J, with 12 bases between the two ends. This CDR3 spans 13 amino acids. The CDR3 reads CASREVGSNEQFF. In nucleotides, the CDR3 is TGTGCCAGCAGGGAGGTCGGGTCCAATGAGCAGTTCTTC.

CDR3 region: CASSVLGGNNYDEQYF. The DNA of the CDR3 is TGTGCCAGCTCAGTCTTGGGGGGGAACAACTACGACGAGCAGTACTTC. The rearrangement links TRBV7-2 to TRBJ2-7; 7 nucleotides line up with TRBD2. Trimming cost V 8 bases and J 5 bases; bases outside gene matches: 18. Germline-derived CDR1 and CDR2 are SGHTA and FQGNSA. The CDR3 loop spans 16 amino acids.

The chain carries TRBV19 and TRBJ1-2; tentatively, D is TRBD1 (5 bases). CDR1 is LNHDA and CDR2 is SQIVND in the germline V gene (reference sequence). Trimming pared 1 base from V and 4 bases from J, leaving 13 bases between. CDR3 length equals 15 residues. CDR3 region: CASSIASGGRYGYTF. For the CDR3, the DNA is TGTGCCAGTAGTATAGCTTCGGGGGGTCGCTATGGCTACACCTTC.

The chain carries TRBV6-1 and TRBJ1-2, with D maybe TRBD1 (5 bases). CDR3 length: 13 residues. Germline V gives CDR1 MNHNS, CDR2 SASEGT. Trimming pared 7 bases from V and 4 bases from J, leaving 13 bases between. This CDR3 is CASNAGIGYGYTF. In nucleotides, the CDR3 is TGTGCCAGCAACGCAGGGATCGGCTATGGCTACACCTTC.

The CDR3: CASSDGQGSSTWAGELFF. The CDR3 bases are TGCGCCAGCAGCGACGGACAGGGATCGTCTACCTGGGCCGGGGAGCTGTTTTTT. The chain joins TRBV5-1 to TRBJ2-2, with 8 nucleotides matching TRBD1. V lost 4 bases, J lost 6 bases, and 17 bases stayed unmatched. This CDR3 has 18 residues. The V gene's germline CDR1 is SGHRS and CDR2 YFSETQ.

This chain joins TRBV28 and TRBJ1-4; 9 bases map to TRBD1. The germline V gene encodes CDR1 MDHEN and CDR2 SYDVKM. After removal of 6 bases from V and 7 bases from J, the junction contained 9 bases not matched to a gene. CDR3 length equals 15 residues. Here the CDR3 reads CASSPPTGGSEKLFF. In nucleotides, the CDR3 is TGTGCCAGCAGCCCCCCGACAGGGGGAAGTGAAAAACTGTTTTTT.

In its sample, this clone was seen once. V usage is TRBV28 and J usage is TRBJ2-5, with 8 bases identical to TRBD1. The CDR3 contains 13 residues. With V trimmed by 2 bases and J by 6 bases, 2 bases remained unmatched. Germline V lookup: CDR1 MDHEN, CDR2 SYDVKM. This CDR3 reads CASSLTGGKTQYF. The CDR3 DNA reads as TGTGCCAGCAGTTTAACAGGGGGAAAGACCCAGTACTTC.

The genes are TRBV2 and TRBJ1-5; 11 positions match TRBD1. The V segment lost 7 bases and the J segment 7 bases; nucleotides outside the gene matches: 6. Germline assignment: CDR1 SNHLY and CDR2 FYNNEI. The CDR3 consists of 14 residues. The CDR3 DNA reads as TGTGCCAGCATTCGGGGACAGGGGGGGCAGCCCCAGCATTTT. Residues: CASIRGQGGQPQHF.

The chain joins TRBV7-2 to TRBJ2-3; D uncertain. The V end lost 0 bases, the J end lost 2 bases, and 0 bases lay between the germline ends. This CDR3 is built from 12 residues. The germline gives CDR1 SGHTA, CDR2 FQGNSA. This chain's CDR3 is CASSLATDTQYF. The CDR3 region has the DNA TGTGCCAGCAGCTTAGCCACAGATACGCAGTATTTT.

J is TRBJ2-7 and V is TRBV18, with a tentative D call TRBD2 (6 bases). This CDR3 contains 13 residues. Germline CDR1 KGHSH, CDR2 LQKENI. V was clipped by 3 bases and J by 2 bases, with 8 bases between them. In DNA form, the CDR3 reads TGTGCCAGCTCACCCGGGGGAACCTACGAGCAGTACTTC. This encodes CASSPGGTYEQYF.

Only one count was recorded for this clone. The chain uses TRBV5-1 and TRBJ2-1, with 8 bases identical to TRBD2. V lost 2 bases, J lost 4 bases, and 5 bases stayed unmatched. Germline CDR1 is SGHRS and CDR2 is YFSETQ. This CDR3 has 15 amino acids. The CDR3 sequence: CASSFTSGVYNEQFF. The CDR3 DNA sequence: TGCGCCAGCAGCTTCACTAGCGGAGTTTACAATGAGCAGTTCTTC.

The V gene is TRBV5-6, the J gene TRBJ1-3; the D is unclear. The CDR3 spans 15 residues. The germline V gene has CDR1 SGHDT and CDR2 YYEEEE. Trimming took 4 bases from V and 0 from J, leaving 11 bases between them. CDR3 residues: CASSQSSSSGNTIYF. The DNA for the CDR3 is TGTGCCAGCAGCCAGAGCTCCAGCTCTGGAAACACCATATATTTT.

The V and J genes are TRBV9 and TRBJ1-4; D ambiguous. Germline V gene sequence: CDR1 SGDLS, CDR2 YYNGEE. The CDR3 extends over 14 amino acids. The V gene lost 4 bases and the J gene lost 0 bases, with 7 bases spanning the gap. The CDR3 loop is CASSITATNEKLFF. DNA of the CDR3: TGTGCCAGCAGCATAACTGCAACTAATGAAAAACTGTTTTTT. Variable domain in full (rest from reference TRBV9 and TRBJ1-4): DSGVTQTPKHLITATGQRVTLRCSPRSGDLSVYWYQQSLDQGLQFLIQYYNGEERAKGNILERFSAQQFPDLHSELNLSSLELGDSALYFCASSITATNEKLFFGSGTQLSVL.

The CDR3 nucleotides read TGTGCCAGCAGCTTAGCCGGGTTTGGACTCCTCAACTCTGGGGCCAACGTCCTGACTTTC. Translation: CASSLAGFGLLNSGANVLTF. The rearrangement links TRBV7-2 to TRBJ2-6; tentatively, D is TRBD2 (5 bases). V gave up 0 bases and J gave up 0 bases, with 18 bases separating them. Germline V lookup: CDR1 SGHTA, CDR2 FQGNSA. This CDR3 has 20 residues.

CDR3 region: CASSKGLAAYYEQYF. As DNA, the CDR3 is TGTGCCAGCAGTAAAGGACTAGCGGCCTACTACGAGCAGTACTTC. This rearrangement joins TRBV28 to TRBJ2-7; 10 nucleotides align to TRBD2. Germline assignment: CDR1 MDHEN and CDR2 SYDVKM. Trimming at V came to 5 bases and at J to 3 bases, leaving 7 bases not matched to a gene. The length of the CDR3 is 15 residues.

This clone has just a few counts. The V call is TRBV19, the J call TRBJ1-5, with 9 bases matching TRBD1. The germline V gene encodes CDR1 LNHDA and CDR2 SQIVND (reference sequence). The V segment lost 3 bases and the J segment 2 bases; nucleotides outside the gene matches: 8. The CDR3 spans 17 residues. For the CDR3, the DNA is TGTGCCAGTAGTATGGGACAGGGCCCCGATGGCAATCAGCCCCAGCATTTT. It yields the protein CASSMGQGPDGNQPQHF.

V is TRBV5-1 and J is TRBJ2-1; the match to TRBD1 covers 10 bases. The germline gives CDR1 SGHRS, CDR2 YFSETQ. The CDR3 runs 15 residues. V shed 2 bases and J 4 bases; nucleotides not matched to a gene: 3. The chain's CDR3 is CASSFGQGEYNEQFF. Here the CDR3 DNA reads TGCGCCAGCAGCTTTGGACAGGGGGAGTACAATGAGCAGTTCTTC.

This chain connects TRBV30 to TRBJ1-2; D remains ambiguous. The CDR3 length is 12 residues. V shed 2 bases and J shed 5 bases, with 9 bases lying between them. The germline CDR1 and CDR2 sequences are GTSNPN and SVGIG (reference sequence). The CDR3 reads CAWSPASYGYTF. In DNA, the CDR3 is TGTGCCTGGAGTCCTGCGTCTTATGGCTACACCTTC.

This chain links TRBV4-3 with TRBJ2-1; D perhaps matches TRBD2 (6 bases). The CDR3 has 16 amino acids. CDR1 and CDR2 from the germline V gene are LGHNA and YSLEER. Trimming took 4 bases from V and 7 from J, leaving 20 bases between them. The CDR3 is CASSLGLPGSANEQFF. Here the CDR3 DNA reads TGCGCCAGCAGCCTGGGACTCCCGGGTAGCGCGAATGAGCAGTTCTTC.

The chain carries TRBV28 and TRBJ1-4; tentative D call: TRBD1 (6 bases). The V gene's germline CDR1 is MDHEN and CDR2 SYDVKM. V was shortened by 10 bases and J by 5 bases, with 14 bases between the two germline ends. This CDR3 comprises 13 residues. CDR3 residues: CAIRGTLNEKLFF. DNA of the CDR3: TGTGCCATCCGGGGGACACTAAATGAAAAACTGTTTTTT.

The genes are TRBV6-5 and TRBJ1-6; D is unresolved. CDR1 and CDR2 from the germline V gene are MNHEY and SVGAGI. This CDR3 comprises 15 residues. Trimming left V 0 bases short and J 4 bases short, with 7 bases between. As DNA, the CDR3 is TGTGCCAGCAGTTACTCTACACCATATAATTCACCCCTCCACTTT. Translation: CASSYSTPYNSPLHF.

V is TRBV9 and J is TRBJ2-1, with 7 bases identical to TRBD2. The CDR3 has 15 residues. Germline V gives CDR1 SGDLS, CDR2 YYNGEE. V was pared by 4 bases and J by 2 bases, with 6 bases of the junction left unmatched. The CDR3 protein is CASSPGLGAYNEQFF. The CDR3 DNA reads TGTGCCAGCAGCCCAGGACTAGGCGCCTACAATGAGCAGTTCTTC.

CDR3 bases: TGTGCCAGCAGTGATCAGGTGAACACCGGGGAGCTGTTTTTT. It specifies CASSDQVNTGELFF. This chain joins TRBV25-1 and TRBJ2-2; D is uncertain. The V end lost 3 bases, the J end lost 1 base, and 6 bases lay between the germline ends. In germline, CDR1 is MGHDK, CDR2 SYGVNS. The CDR3 loop spans 14 amino acids.

The CDR3 DNA follows: TGTGCCAGCAGCTTAGAGGGTAATAGCGGGAACACAGATACGCAGTATTTT. It codes for CASSLEGNSGNTDTQYF. J is TRBJ2-3 and V is TRBV11-2, with 8 bases identical to TRBD2. Trimming cost V 0 bases and J 2 bases; bases outside gene matches: 7. Per the germline V gene, CDR1 is SGHAT and CDR2 is FQNNGV. The CDR3 has 17 residues.

The CDR3 DNA follows: TGTGCCAGCAGCCCGGGGCGAGGGCAGGCAGATACGCAGTATTTT. Its translation is CASSPGRGQADTQYF. The chain carries TRBV5-4 and TRBJ2-3, with D perhaps TRBD1 or TRBD2 (5 bases each). Germline CDR1 and CDR2: SGHNT and YYREEE (reference sequence). The CDR3 is 15 residues long. Deletions cut 4 bases from V and 4 bases from J, with 16 bases between.

This clone has only one observation. The CDR3 reads CASSPLGRLGNTEAFF. DNA of the CDR3: TGTGCCAGCTCCCCTTTAGGTCGATTGGGGAACACTGAAGCTTTCTTT. This sequence joins TRBV18 and TRBJ1-1; no clear D gene. V gave up 6 bases and J gave up 1 base, with 18 bases separating them. The CDR3 is made up of 16 amino acids. Germline CDR1 KGHSH, CDR2 LQKENI.